This T cell receptor beta chain was captured in a study of T cell responses to AZD1222 COVID-19 vaccine. This clone has only a few counts. Clones were sequenced by immunoSEQ multiplex PCR, and TCRdb holds only the in-frame ones, with some missing. The data show around 44,000 clones, 80% to 90% seen once. Germline V gene data show CDR1 as LGHNA and CDR2 as YNFKEQ. This CDR3 is built from 15 residues. V trimming: 4 bases; J trimming: 7 bases; junction bases outside the gene matches: 7. This chain joins TRBV4-2 and TRBJ2-2; 9 bases line up with TRBD2. This receptor was obtained from an adult who received the AZD1222 COVID-19 vaccine. The sample was peripheral blood, taken 28 days after the second AZD1222 dose. CDR3 DNA: TGTGCCAGCAGCCCGCGGGAGGGCCAGGGCGGGGAGCTGTTTTTT. Amino acids: CASSPREGQGGELFF.